These 5 T cell receptor beta chains were sequenced from one sample in a study of T-cell memory formation after mild COVID-19. A single record per CDR3 protein comes from TCRdb applying MiXCR to the 5' RACE reads. The data contain just over 300,000 distinct CDR3 sequences, roughly a fifth of them singletons. The specimen sequenced was PBMCs or a T cell subset sorted from them (not recorded which). These receptors were collected from a man aged 18 to 30 who had mild COVID-19 (a few samples of this study predate the infection). Cell type and time point are not known.

The gene calls are TRBV7-9 and TRBJ1-2; the D gene is possibly TRBD1 (5 bases). Trimming removed 3 bases from V and 0 bases from J, with 8 bases in between. Germline CDR1 is SEHNR and CDR2 is FQNEAQ (reference sequence). The CDR3 extends over 14 amino acids. Here the CDR3 reads CASSFGDPNYGYTF. CDR3 sequence (DNA): TGTGCCAGCAGCTTCGGGGACCCTAACTATGGCTACACCTTC.

The table lists this clonotype with a few counts. The chain uses TRBV28 and TRBJ2-1, with a weak D call TRBD2 (5 bases). Germline V gene data show CDR1 as MDHEN and CDR2 as SYDVKM. Trimming cost V 5 bases and J 8 bases, with 13 bases left between them. The CDR3 runs 13 residues. The CDR3 region has the DNA TGTGCCAGCAGTCTCCGGGCGGGTTATGAGCAGTTCTTC. It specifies CASSLRAGYEQFF.

This clonotype was seen a handful of times. The V gene is TRBV30, the J gene TRBJ1-6; TRBD1 matches 7 bases. Per germline, CDR1 GTSNPN and CDR2 SVGIG (reference sequence). CDR3 size: 13 residues. J was trimmed by 10 bases and V by 7 bases; bases with no gene match: 10. The CDR3, as DNA: TGTGCCTCTGACAGGGTCGAAAGCTCACCCCTCCACTTT. Encoded protein: CASDRVESSPLHF.

DNA for the CDR3: TGTGCCAGCAGTGACAGGGGGAAGGACACCGGGGAGCTGTTTTTT. Translating it yields CASSDRGKDTGELFF. The V and J genes are TRBV28 and TRBJ2-2; 9 bases are a match to TRBD1. The CDR3 runs to 15 residues. CDR1 and CDR2 (germline): MDHEN, SYDVKM. V was clipped by 5 bases and J by 3 bases; unmatched bases: 4.

The chain carries TRBV28 and TRBJ1-1, with 9 bases fitting TRBD1. Germline V gene sequence: CDR1 MDHEN, CDR2 SYDVKM. The CDR3 covers 14 residues. V was pared by 6 bases and J by 4 bases, with 6 bases of the junction left unmatched. In DNA, the CDR3 is TGTGCCAGCAGCCGGACAGGGGCGGCCACTGAAGCTTTCTTT. This translates into CASSRTGAATEAFF.